One sample yielded the 32 T cell receptor beta chains listed below, sequenced in a study of shared clonotypes between healthy human individuals. Clones were sequenced by immunoSEQ multiplex PCR, and TCRdb holds only the in-frame ones, with some missing. The sample has about 2.3 million clones, approximately 95% seen once. The sequencing input was naive CD4+ T cells from PBMCs. Subset of the sample: CD45RA+ positively selected. Source of these receptors: a man aged 18 to 30 in good health. Some clones in this sample may be carry-over from other donors' samples.

The V and J genes are TRBV14 and TRBJ1-4; D remains unclear. CDR3 length equals 16 residues. Trimming removed 0 bases at V and 3 bases at J, with 11 bases between. Germline lookup yields CDR1 SGHDN and CDR2 FVKESK. CDR3 DNA: TGTGCCAGCAGCCAAGATTGGGCCGCCCCTAATGAAAAACTGTTTTTT. Translation: CASSQDWAAPNEKLFF.

The chain employs TRBV7-3 and TRBJ2-1; 12 bases fit TRBD1. The CDR3 contains 16 residues. Germline lookup yields CDR1 SGHTA and CDR2 FQGTGA. V dropped 2 bases and J dropped 7; count of bases not matched to a gene: 6. The CDR3 protein is CASSLLGQGAANEQFF. The CDR3 DNA reads TGTGCCAGCAGCTTATTGGGACAGGGGGCAGCAAATGAGCAGTTCTTC.

The V call is TRBV28, the J call TRBJ2-7, with a weak D call TRBD2 (7 bases). Germline-derived CDR1 and CDR2 are MDHEN and SYDVKM. Trimming took 10 bases from V and 0 from J, leaving 16 bases between them. The CDR3 runs to 14 residues. Written as DNA, the CDR3 is TGTGCCACCCAGGGGCGGGAGTACTCCTACGAGCAGTACTTC. Amino acid sequence: CATQGREYSYEQYF.

To note about this clone: A far larger clone is one base from this, pointing to a likely read error. This chain uses TRBV6-5 with TRBJ1-3; no reliable D call. Looked up from germline, CDR1 is MNHEY and CDR2 is SVGAGI. Trimming pared 6 bases from V and 0 bases from J, leaving 3 bases between. The CDR3 has 12 residues. The CDR3 coding sequence is TGTGCCAGCAGCGGCTCTGGAAACACCATATATTTT. Amino acids: CASSGSGNTIYF.

The J gene is TRBJ1-4, the V gene TRBV19; D gene uncertain. Trimming shortened V by 7 bases and J by 2 bases, and 11 bases separated the two germline ends. This CDR3 is built from 14 residues. Germline lookup yields CDR1 LNHDA and CDR2 SQIVND (reference sequence). The CDR3: CASTLRTTNEKLFF. In nucleotides, the CDR3 is TGTGCCAGTACCCTCAGAACCACTAATGAAAAACTGTTTTTT.

The chain employs TRBV27 and TRBJ2-2, with 9 nucleotides matching TRBD1. The germline CDR1 and CDR2 sequences are MNHEY and SMNVEV (reference sequence). The CDR3 spans 16 residues. V lost 8 bases to trimming and J lost 6 bases; unmatched junction nucleotides: 13. DNA of the CDR3: TGTGCCAGCTTTACCGGGACAGGGTTTATCGCCGGGGAGCTGTTTTTT. Amino acid sequence: CASFTGTGFIAGELFF.

The V call is TRBV5-6, the J call TRBJ2-1; 14 bases match TRBD2. The CDR3 runs 15 residues. Germline trimming cut 4 bases from V and 8 bases from J; bases unmatched to any gene: 5. The germline gives CDR1 SGHDT, CDR2 YYEEEE. As DNA, the CDR3 is TGTGCCAGCAGCCCAGGACTAGCGGGAGGAGATGAGCAGTTCTTC. Amino acids: CASSPGLAGGDEQFF.

V is TRBV18 and J is TRBJ2-2; D is unresolved. V lost 10 bases, J lost 4 bases, and 13 bases lay in between. Looked up from germline, CDR1 is KGHSH and CDR2 is LQKENI. CDR3 length: 13 amino acids. Here the CDR3 reads CATHGFSTGELFF. For the CDR3, the DNA is TGTGCCACCCACGGCTTTAGCACCGGGGAGCTGTTTTTT.

In nucleotides, the CDR3 is TGTGCCAGCAGGATCGACAGGGCGGGCACTGAAGCTTTCTTT. It translates to CASRIDRAGTEAFF. The V call is TRBV6-5, the J call TRBJ1-1; the match to TRBD1 covers 7 bases. Germline V lookup: CDR1 MNHEY, CDR2 SVGAGI. V lost 6 bases, J lost 4 bases, and 8 bases stayed unmatched. This CDR3 contains 14 residues.

The J gene is TRBJ2-1, the V gene TRBV20-1; D unresolved. The ends were cut back, 6 bases at V and 10 bases at J, with 13 bases in the middle. Germline V CDR1 and CDR2: DFQATT, SNEGSKA (reference sequence). CDR3 length: 11 amino acids. CDR3 DNA: TGCAGTGCGTTCCCAGCGTGGGAGCAGTTCTTC. It codes for CSAFPAWEQFF.

The chain is built from TRBV5-4 and TRBJ1-2; TRBD1 matches 11 bases. J gave up 7 bases and V 1 base, and 6 bases lay outside the gene matches. The CDR3 extends over 15 amino acids. Per germline, CDR1 SGHNT and CDR2 YYREEE (reference sequence). The CDR3: CASSLRDRGLGGYTF. DNA of the CDR3: TGTGCCAGCAGCTTGAGGGACAGGGGGTTGGGTGGCTACACCTTC.

The chain joins TRBV27 to TRBJ1-1; tentative D call: TRBD1 (6 bases). Germline V gives CDR1 MNHEY, CDR2 SMNVEV (reference sequence). The CDR3 spans 15 residues. Trimming left V 5 bases short and J 4 bases short, with 17 bases between. The CDR3 loop is CASSGRTGNFTEAFF. DNA for the CDR3: TGTGCCAGCAGTGGACGTACAGGGAATTTCACTGAAGCTTTCTTT.

This clone appeared a few times. The chain recombines TRBV30 with TRBJ1-1; D remains unclear. The V gene lost 0 bases and the J gene lost 2 bases, with 16 bases spanning the gap. CDR1 is GTSNPN and CDR2 is SVGIG in the germline V gene (reference sequence). The CDR3 covers 16 residues. CDR3 sequence: CAWSVQSGRLNTEAFF. CDR3 DNA sequence: TGTGCCTGGAGTGTACAATCGGGCCGACTAAACACTGAAGCTTTCTTT.

This clone appeared a single time. This chain links TRBV18 with TRBJ1-2; 12 bases fit TRBD1. Germline CDR1 and CDR2: KGHSH and LQKENI. The CDR3 length is 14 residues. The ends lost 5 bases at V and 7 bases at J; junction bases unmatched: 5. Written as DNA, the CDR3 is TGTGCCAGCTCAGCGGGACAGGGGGCAGCTGGCTACACCTTC. This sequence encodes CASSAGQGAAGYTF.

This sequence joins TRBV7-2 and TRBJ2-5; TRBD1 agrees at 7 bases. CDR3 length: 15 residues. Trimming at V came to 1 base and at J to 5 bases, leaving 7 bases not matched to a gene. Germline-derived CDR1 and CDR2 are SGHTA and FQGNSA. In DNA form, the CDR3 reads TGTGCCAGCAGCTTAGGGGCAGGGGGATTTGAGACCCAGTACTTC. It encodes CASSLGAGGFETQYF. The complete variable domain, with remaining parts taken from reference TRBV7-2 and TRBJ2-5, reads GAGVSQSPSNKVTEKGKDVELRCDPISGHTALYWYRQSLGQGLEFLIYFQGNSAPDKSGLPSDRFSAERTGGSVSTLTIQRTQQEDSAVYLCASSLGAGGFETQYFGPGTRLLVL.

The genes are TRBV19 and TRBJ1-5; D uncertain. Germline loops: CDR1 LNHDA, CDR2 SQIVND (reference sequence). The CDR3 covers 13 residues. V was shortened by 3 bases and J by 7 bases, with 10 bases between the two germline ends. Here the CDR3 reads CASSMGVEQPQHF. The CDR3 DNA is TGTGCCAGTAGTATGGGTGTAGAACAGCCCCAGCATTTT.

This clone was counted a few times. The same CDR3 also results from other DNA sequences found in this sample. The chain combines TRBV30 with TRBJ1-1, with unresolved D. Germline CDR1 GTSNPN, CDR2 SVGIG (reference sequence). Trimming removed 0 bases from V and 4 bases from J, with 6 bases in between. The CDR3 consists of 12 residues. CDR3 in DNA: TGTGCCTGGAGTGTACGGGTCACTGAAGCTTTCTTT. Protein sequence: CAWSVRVTEAFF. Full variable domain (remainder filled in from reference TRBV30 and TRBJ1-1): SQTIHQWPATLVQPVGSPLSLECTVEGTSNPNLYWYRQAAGRGLQLLFYSVGIGQISSEVPQNLSASRPQDRQFILSSKKLLLSDSGFYLCAWSVRVTEAFFGQGTRLTVV.

CDR3 residues: CASSRDRLASYDTQYF. Written as DNA, the CDR3 is TGTGCCAGCAGTCGGGACAGGCTAGCTAGTTACGATACGCAGTATTTT. The rearrangement links TRBV14 to TRBJ2-3, with TRBD1 identical over 8 bases. Germline V gene data show CDR1 as SGHDN and CDR2 as FVKESK. The V gene end was trimmed by 6 bases and the J gene end by 6 bases; junction bases not matched to a gene: 14. The CDR3 length is 16 residues.

The rearrangement uses TRBV7-3 and TRBJ2-3; 8 positions agree with TRBD1. The germline V gene encodes CDR1 SGHTA and CDR2 FQGTGA. CDR3 length: 17 residues. V dropped 5 bases and J dropped 0; count of bases not matched to a gene: 10. CDR3 sequence: CASSPTGQGASTDTQYF. The CDR3 DNA reads TGTGCCAGCAGCCCGACCGGACAGGGCGCTAGCACAGATACGCAGTATTTT.

V gene TRBV7-3 combines with J gene TRBJ2-2; tentative D call: TRBD1 (6 bases). The CDR3 runs to 14 residues. V was pared by 4 bases and J by 5 bases, with 11 bases between. CDR1 and CDR2 (germline): SGHTA, FQGTGA. The CDR3 DNA is TGTGCCAGCAGCTCACAGGGCAGGACCGGGGAGCTGTTTTTT. As protein: CASSSQGRTGELFF. Combining the CDR3 with reference TRBV7-3 and TRBJ2-2 gives the whole variable domain GAGVSQTPSNKVTEKGKYVELRCDPISGHTALYWYRQSLGQGPEFLIYFQGTGAADDSGLPNDRFFAVRPEGSVSTLKIQRTERGDSAVYLCASSSQGRTGELFFGEGSRLTVL.

The chain joins TRBV28 to TRBJ2-2, with D possibly TRBD1 on 5 matching bases. This CDR3 is built from 15 residues. The V gene lost 6 bases and the J gene lost 7 bases, with 18 bases spanning the gap. The germline V gene has CDR1 MDHEN and CDR2 SYDVKM. The CDR3 region is CASSLGALGSGELFF. Here the CDR3 DNA reads TGTGCCAGCAGCCTTGGGGCGCTGGGAAGCGGGGAGCTGTTTTTT.

The J gene is TRBJ1-2, the V gene TRBV28; TRBD1 matches 7 bases. This CDR3 is 18 amino acids long. The V gene's germline CDR1 is MDHEN and CDR2 SYDVKM. Trimming removed 5 bases from V and 0 bases from J; junction bases left unmatched: 15. The CDR3 bases are TGTGCCAGCAGTCTCACAGGGGTCGGGCAGCGTGCTAACTATGGCTACACCTTC. This codes for CASSLTGVGQRANYGYTF.

The rearrangement joins TRBV18 to TRBJ1-1, with D possibly being TRBD1 (6 bases). V was clipped by 1 base and J by 4 bases, with 16 bases between them. There are 16 residues in the CDR3. Germline V gene lookup returns CDR1 KGHSH and CDR2 LQKENI. CDR3 protein: CASSPHDLKGGTEAFF. The CDR3 DNA reads as TGTGCCAGCTCACCACATGATCTTAAGGGGGGCACTGAAGCTTTCTTT. Filled out from reference TRBV18 and TRBJ1-1, the complete variable domain reads NAGVMQNPRHLVRRRGQEARLRCSPMKGHSHVYWYRQLPEEGLKFMVYLQKENIIDESGMPKERFSAEFPKEGPSILRIQQVVRGDSAAYFCASSPHDLKGGTEAFFGQGTRLTVV.

The CDR3 is CASSLSLSGQEALHF. CDR3 sequence (DNA): TGTGCCAGCAGCTTGTCCCTTTCGGGCCAGGAGGCCCTCCACTTT. The V and J genes are TRBV5-6 and TRBJ1-6; D gene unclear. Germline lookup yields CDR1 SGHDT and CDR2 YYEEEE. With 1 base removed from V and 14 bases from J, the gap between germline ends came to 19 bases. This CDR3 has 15 amino acids.

The sample holds a few counts of this clone. The rearrangement uses TRBV20-1 and TRBJ1-1; D not certain. The CDR3 has 11 residues. V lost 8 bases and J lost 11, with 18 bases in between. CDR1 is DFQATT, CDR2 SNEGSKA, per germline (reference sequence). CDR3 region: CSLPSPAGAFF. In DNA, the CDR3 is TGCAGTCTTCCGTCTCCCGCGGGGGCTTTCTTT.

The V gene is TRBV7-9, the J gene TRBJ1-5; TRBD1 aligns across 12 bases. CDR1 and CDR2 (germline): SEHNR, FQNEAQ (reference sequence). J gave up 10 bases and V 5 bases, and 9 bases lay outside the gene matches. This CDR3 has 15 amino acids. The DNA for the CDR3 is TGTGCCAGCAGCCCCGGGACAGGGGGCTTGGAACCCCAGCATTTT. Translating gives CASSPGTGGLEPQHF.

With regard to this clone: Different DNA sequences within this sample yield the same CDR3. The chain links TRBV5-1 to TRBJ2-1; 10 nucleotides agree with TRBD2. V lost 1 base, J lost 5 bases, and 3 bases stayed unmatched. The CDR3 contains 15 residues. Per the germline V gene, CDR1 is SGHRS and CDR2 is YFSETQ. The CDR3 DNA reads TGCGCCAGCAGCTTGAGGACTAGCGGTAACAATGAGCAGTTCTTC. The encoded protein is CASSLRTSGNNEQFF.

The V and J genes are TRBV28 and TRBJ1-2; D is perhaps TRBD1 (6 bases). The ends were cut back, 1 base at V and 5 bases at J, with 17 bases in the middle. Germline-derived CDR1 and CDR2 are MDHEN and SYDVKM. The CDR3 covers 16 residues. Here the CDR3 DNA reads TGTGCCAGCAGTTTATCATATACGACAGGAGGATATGGCTACACCTTC. This translates into CASSLSYTTGGYGYTF.

Only one count was recorded for this clone. V and J are TRBV29-1 and TRBJ2-5; 7 positions agree with TRBD2. Germline V gene sequence: CDR1 SQVTM, CDR2 ANQGSEA. Unmatched junction bases numbered 6, after V lost 6 bases and J lost 5 bases. The CDR3 is 12 residues long. The CDR3 coding sequence is TGCAGCGTGGGGAGGGTTTCGGAGACCCAGTACTTC. Amino acids: CSVGRVSETQYF.

V and J are TRBV5-1 and TRBJ2-1; unclear D gene. The CDR3 contains 13 residues. V lost 0 bases and J 11 bases, leaving 12 bases between the germline ends. Germline CDR1 and CDR2: SGHRS and YFSETQ. CDR3 amino acids: CASSLVSTPQQFF. In DNA, the CDR3 is TGCGCCAGCAGCTTGGTGTCGACCCCCCAGCAGTTCTTC.

The V gene is TRBV6-1, the J gene TRBJ1-3; 8 bases align to TRBD1. CDR1 MNHNS and CDR2 SASEGT come from the germline V gene. V lost 5 bases and J lost 8; bases outside the gene matches: 11. The CDR3 totals 15 residues. The chain's CDR3 is CASSIRTGQEYTIYF. As DNA, the CDR3 is TGTGCCAGCAGTATTCGGACAGGGCAGGAGTACACCATATATTTT.

This chain joins TRBV6-1 and TRBJ1-1; no definite D call. This CDR3 comprises 14 residues. Trimming took off 8 bases at V and 0 bases at J, with 13 bases between the two ends. Germline V gene data show CDR1 as MNHNS and CDR2 as SASEGT. This chain's CDR3 is CASSGGRMNTEAFF. The CDR3 coding sequence is TGTGCCAGCTCAGGAGGACGGATGAACACTGAAGCTTTCTTT.